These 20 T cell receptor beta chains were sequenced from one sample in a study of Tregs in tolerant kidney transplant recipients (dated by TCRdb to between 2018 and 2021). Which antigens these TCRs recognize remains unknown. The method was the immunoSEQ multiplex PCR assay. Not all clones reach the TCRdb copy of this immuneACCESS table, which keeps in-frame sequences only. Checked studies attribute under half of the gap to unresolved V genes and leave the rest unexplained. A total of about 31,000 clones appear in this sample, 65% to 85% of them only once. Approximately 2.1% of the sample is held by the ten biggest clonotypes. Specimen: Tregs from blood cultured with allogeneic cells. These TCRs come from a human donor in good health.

The CDR3 DNA sequence: TGCAGCGTCGCCAGCCTTAGCGGCCCGGGGGGCTACAATGAGCAGTTCTTC. This translates into CSVASLSGPGGYNEQFF. The V gene is TRBV29-1, the J gene TRBJ2-1; 7 nucleotides line up with TRBD2. The germline V gene has CDR1 SQVTM and CDR2 ANQGSEA. The length of the CDR3 is 17 residues. Trimming removed 6 bases from V and 3 bases from J; junction bases left unmatched: 17.

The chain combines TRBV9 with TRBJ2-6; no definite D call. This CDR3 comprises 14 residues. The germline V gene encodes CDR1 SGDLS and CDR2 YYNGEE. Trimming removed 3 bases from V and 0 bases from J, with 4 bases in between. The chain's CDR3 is CASSADSGANVLTF. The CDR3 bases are TGTGCCAGCAGCGCCGACTCTGGGGCCAACGTCCTGACTTTC.

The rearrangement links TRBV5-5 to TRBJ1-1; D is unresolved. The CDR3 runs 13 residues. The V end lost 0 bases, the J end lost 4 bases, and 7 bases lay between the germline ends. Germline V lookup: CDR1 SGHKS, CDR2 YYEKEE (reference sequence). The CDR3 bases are TGTGCCAGCAGCTTGGTTCCGAGCACTGAAGCTTTCTTT. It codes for CASSLVPSTEAFF.

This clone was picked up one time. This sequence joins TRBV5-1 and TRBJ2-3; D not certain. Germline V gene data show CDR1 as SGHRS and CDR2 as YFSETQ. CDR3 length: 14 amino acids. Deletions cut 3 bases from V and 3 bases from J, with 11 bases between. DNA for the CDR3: TGCGCCAGCAGCTCGTATTCCACTACAGATACGCAGTATTTT. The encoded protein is CASSSYSTTDTQYF.

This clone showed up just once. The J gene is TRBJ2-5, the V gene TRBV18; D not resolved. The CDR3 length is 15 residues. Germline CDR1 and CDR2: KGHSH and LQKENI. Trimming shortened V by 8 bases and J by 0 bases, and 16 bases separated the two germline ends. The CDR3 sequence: CASEHKDIYQETQYF. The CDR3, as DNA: TGTGCCAGCGAACATAAAGACATTTACCAAGAGACCCAGTACTTC.

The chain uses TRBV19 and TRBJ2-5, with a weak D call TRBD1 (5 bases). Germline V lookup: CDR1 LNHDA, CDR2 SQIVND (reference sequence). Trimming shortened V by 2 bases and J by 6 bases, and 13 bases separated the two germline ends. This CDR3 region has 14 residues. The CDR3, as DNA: TGTGCCAGTAGTATACCAGGGCTTGGGCAGACCCAGTACTTC. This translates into CASSIPGLGQTQYF.

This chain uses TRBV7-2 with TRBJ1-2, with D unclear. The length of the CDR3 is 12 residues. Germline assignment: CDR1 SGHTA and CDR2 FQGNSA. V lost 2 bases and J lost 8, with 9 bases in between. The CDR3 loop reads CASSLRQGGYTF. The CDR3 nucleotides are TGTGCCAGCAGCTTACGTCAAGGGGGCTACACCTTC. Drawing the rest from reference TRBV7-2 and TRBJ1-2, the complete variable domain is GAGVSQSPSNKVTEKGKDVELRCDPISGHTALYWYRQSLGQGLEFLIYFQGNSAPDKSGLPSDRFSAERTGGSVSTLTIQRTQQEDSAVYLCASSLRQGGYTFGSGTRLTVV.

The CDR3 bases are TGTGCCAGCAGCTTTAGCACAAGGTACGAGCAGTACTTC. This gives the protein CASSFSTRYEQYF. The chain couples TRBV7-2 to TRBJ2-7; D uncertain. V lost 3 bases, J lost 4 bases, and 10 bases lay in between. There are 13 residues in the CDR3. Germline loops: CDR1 SGHTA, CDR2 FQGNSA.

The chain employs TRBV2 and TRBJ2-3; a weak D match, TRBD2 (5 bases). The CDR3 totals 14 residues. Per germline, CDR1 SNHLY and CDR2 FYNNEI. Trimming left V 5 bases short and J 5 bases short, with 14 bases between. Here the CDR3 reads CASSQGGLIDTQYF. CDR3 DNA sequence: TGTGCCAGCAGTCAAGGCGGGCTAATAGATACGCAGTATTTT.

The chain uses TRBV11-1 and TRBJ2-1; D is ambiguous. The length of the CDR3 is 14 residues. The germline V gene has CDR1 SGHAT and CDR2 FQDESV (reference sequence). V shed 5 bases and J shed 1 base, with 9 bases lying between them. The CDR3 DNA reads TGTGCCAGCAGCGTGACGGGTTCCTACAATGAGCAGTTCTTC. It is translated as CASSVTGSYNEQFF.

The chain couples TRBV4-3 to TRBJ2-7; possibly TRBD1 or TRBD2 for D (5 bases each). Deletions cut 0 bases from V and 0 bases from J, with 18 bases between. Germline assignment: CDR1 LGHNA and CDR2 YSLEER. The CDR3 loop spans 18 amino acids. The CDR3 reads CASSQDLTFRDVSYEQYF. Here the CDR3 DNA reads TGCGCCAGCAGCCAAGATTTAACCTTCCGGGACGTCTCCTACGAGCAGTACTTC.

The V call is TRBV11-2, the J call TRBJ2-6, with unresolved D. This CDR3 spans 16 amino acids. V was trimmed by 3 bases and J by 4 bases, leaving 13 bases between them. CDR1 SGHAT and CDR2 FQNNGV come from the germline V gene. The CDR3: CASSFLRAAGANVLTF. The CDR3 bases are TGTGCCAGCAGCTTTCTAAGGGCCGCCGGGGCCAACGTCCTGACTTTC.

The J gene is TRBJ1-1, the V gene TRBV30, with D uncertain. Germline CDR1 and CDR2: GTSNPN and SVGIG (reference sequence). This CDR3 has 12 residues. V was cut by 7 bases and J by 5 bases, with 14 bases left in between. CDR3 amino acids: CASQSWGTEAFF. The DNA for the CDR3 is TGTGCCTCTCAGTCCTGGGGAACTGAAGCTTTCTTT.

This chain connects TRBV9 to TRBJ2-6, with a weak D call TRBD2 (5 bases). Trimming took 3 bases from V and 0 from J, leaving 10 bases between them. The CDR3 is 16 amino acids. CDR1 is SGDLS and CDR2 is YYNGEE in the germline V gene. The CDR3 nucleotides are TGTGCCAGCAGCGCCTCTAGCATCTCTGGGGCCAACGTCCTGACTTTC. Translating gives CASSASSISGANVLTF.

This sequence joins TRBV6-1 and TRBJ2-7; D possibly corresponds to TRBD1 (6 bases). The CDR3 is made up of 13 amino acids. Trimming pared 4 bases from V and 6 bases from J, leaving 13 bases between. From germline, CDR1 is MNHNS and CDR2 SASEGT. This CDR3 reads CASSGEGGSEQYF. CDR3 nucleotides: TGTGCCAGCAGTGGGGAAGGGGGAAGCGAGCAGTACTTC.

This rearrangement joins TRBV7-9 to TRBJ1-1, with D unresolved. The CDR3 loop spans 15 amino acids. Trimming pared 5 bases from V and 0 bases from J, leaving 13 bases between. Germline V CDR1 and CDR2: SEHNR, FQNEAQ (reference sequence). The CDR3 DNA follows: TGTGCCAGCAGCCCCGTCGTAAATTTGAACACTGAAGCTTTCTTT. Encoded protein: CASSPVVNLNTEAFF.

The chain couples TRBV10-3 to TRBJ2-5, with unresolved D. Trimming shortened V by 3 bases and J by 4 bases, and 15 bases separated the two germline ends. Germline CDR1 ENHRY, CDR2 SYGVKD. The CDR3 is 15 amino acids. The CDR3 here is CAISEGESGRETQYF. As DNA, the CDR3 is TGTGCCATCAGTGAAGGAGAGTCGGGCAGAGAGACCCAGTACTTC.

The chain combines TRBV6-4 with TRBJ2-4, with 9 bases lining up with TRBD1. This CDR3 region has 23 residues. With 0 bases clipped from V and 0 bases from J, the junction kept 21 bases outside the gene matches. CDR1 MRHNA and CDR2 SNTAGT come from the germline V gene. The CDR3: CASSDSRGGVGQGLVLAKNIQYF. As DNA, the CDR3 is TGTGCCAGCAGTGACTCGAGAGGGGGTGTGGGACAGGGTTTAGTATTAGCCAAAAACATTCAGTACTTC.

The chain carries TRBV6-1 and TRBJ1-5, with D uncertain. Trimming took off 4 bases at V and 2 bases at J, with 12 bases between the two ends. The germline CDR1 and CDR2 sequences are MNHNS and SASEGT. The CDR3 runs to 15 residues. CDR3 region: CASSGSAQGNQPQHF. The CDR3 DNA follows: TGTGCCAGCAGTGGATCCGCCCAAGGCAATCAGCCCCAGCATTTT.

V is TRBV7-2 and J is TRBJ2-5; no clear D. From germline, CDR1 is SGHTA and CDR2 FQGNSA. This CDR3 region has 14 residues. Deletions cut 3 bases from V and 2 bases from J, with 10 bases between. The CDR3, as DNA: TGTGCCAGCAGCTTGTCGGGTCTTCAAGAGACCCAGTACTTC. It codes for CASSLSGLQETQYF. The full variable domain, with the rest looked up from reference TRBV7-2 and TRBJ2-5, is GAGVSQSPSNKVTEKGKDVELRCDPISGHTALYWYRQSLGQGLEFLIYFQGNSAPDKSGLPSDRFSAERTGGSVSTLTIQRTQQEDSAVYLCASSLSGLQETQYFGPGTRLLVL.